The TCR beta chain under discussion was sequenced for a study of shared clonotypes between healthy human individuals. Produced via immunoSEQ multiplex PCR; TCRdb's table is partial and in-frame only. The sample includes some 2.3 million clones, 93% seen only once; the top ten take about 0.37%. Germline assignment: CDR1 SGHRS and CDR2 YFSETQ. This CDR3 is built from 15 residues. The V gene end was trimmed by 4 bases and the J gene end by 6 bases; junction bases not matched to a gene: 10. This TCR came from a man between 18 and 35 years old in good health. Some clones in this sample may be carry-over from other donors' samples. The gene calls are TRBV5-1 and TRBJ2-7, with TRBD1 matching 10 bases. Sequencing was done on a sample of naive CD4+ T cells from PBMCs. Subset given: CD45RA+ positively selected. The chain's CDR3 is CASSDYRDRGTEQYF. As DNA, the CDR3 is TGCGCCAGCAGCGACTACCGGGACAGGGGCACCGAGCAGTACTTC.